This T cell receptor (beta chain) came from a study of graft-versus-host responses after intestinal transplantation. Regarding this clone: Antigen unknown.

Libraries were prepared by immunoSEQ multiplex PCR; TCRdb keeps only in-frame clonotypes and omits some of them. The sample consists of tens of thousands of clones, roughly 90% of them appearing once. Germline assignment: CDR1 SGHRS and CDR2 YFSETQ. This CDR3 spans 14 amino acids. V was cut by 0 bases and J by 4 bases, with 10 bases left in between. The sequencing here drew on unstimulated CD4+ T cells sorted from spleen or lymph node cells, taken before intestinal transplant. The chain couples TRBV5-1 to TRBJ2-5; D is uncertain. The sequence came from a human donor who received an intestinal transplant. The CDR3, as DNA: TGCGCCAGCAGCTTGGTGGGGAAGGGAGAGACCCAGTACTTC. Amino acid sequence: CASSLVGKGETQYF.